This T cell receptor beta chain was sequenced for a study of neurological immune-mediated disorders. Regarding the study as a whole: HTLV-1-associated myelopathy ranked highest for TCR clonal expansion and multiple sclerosis lowest, beneath healthy controls. One related-CDR3 cluster, which may be a signature, held the repertoires of 18 of 34 multiple sclerosis patients after phylogenetic grouping.

This clonotype appeared many times. The antigen remains unidentified. Trimming took off 8 bases at V and 0 bases at J, with 14 bases between the two ends. The CDR3 totals 15 residues. Germline-derived CDR1 and CDR2 are SNHLY and FYNNEI. The cDNA was synthesized by means of template-switch 5'RACE, which was carried out with 10-nucleotide random UMIs. TCRdb re-derived calls from the 5' RACE reads in MiXCR, one entry per CDR3 protein. This table has over 50,000 distinct CDR3 sequences, roughly 5% appearing once. The sequence was collected from a human donor with multiple sclerosis. The donor label of this sample is uncertain. Material for sequencing was PBMCs. The V call is TRBV2, the J call TRBJ1-3; D gene ambiguous. The CDR3 is CASSSQLSSGNTIYF. CDR3 in DNA: TGTGCCAGCTCCTCCCAGCTCAGCTCTGGAAACACCATATATTTT.